The rows below give T cell receptor beta chains drawn from one sample of a study of a mutant IDH1 vaccine in newly diagnosed glioma. Measured with immunoSEQ multiplex PCR; TCRdb has only the in-frame clones, and not every one. The table has 50,000 to 70,000 clones, 75% to 90% seen once. These receptors' antigens are unknown. Specimen: PBMCs, collected from a glioma patient whose treatment included an IDH1 peptide vaccine. The receptor source for this set is a woman aged 45 to 65 with glioma. Both conserved end residues are part of each CDR3. The D gene is left open where the match is weak. The size entry is marked missing in some rows and otherwise reads once, few, many or a size class.

TRBV5-1	NA	TRBJ2-3	NA	CASSLGEASLNTDTQYF	TGCGCCAGCAGCTTGGGGGAGGCAAGCCTGAACACAGATACGCAGTATTTT
TRBV13	NA	TRBJ1-6	TRBD1	CASSFRQGARSPLHF	TGTGCCAGCAGCTTCCGGCAGGGGGCTCGGTCACCCCTCCACTTT
TRBV9	NA	TRBJ1-2	TRBD1	CASSVDQGAYGYTF	TGTGCCAGCAGCGTAGACCAGGGGGCGTATGGCTACACCTTC
TRBV9	NA	TRBJ1-1	NA	CASSVDVGNTEAFF	TGTGCCAGCAGCGTAGATGTAGGGAACACTGAAGCTTTCTTT
TRBV5-4	NA	TRBJ2-7	TRBD1	CASSGADRGSYEQYF	TGTGCCAGCAGCGGCGCTGACAGGGGTTCCTACGAGCAGTACTTC
TRBV7-2	NA	TRBJ2-5	TRBD2	CASRSGLAGGQETQYF	TGTGCCAGCAGGTCGGGACTAGCGGGGGGCCAAGAGACCCAGTACTTC
TRBV4-1	NA	TRBJ2-5	TRBD2	CASSQPLAAETQYF	TGCGCCAGCAGCCAGCCACTAGCGGCAGAGACCCAGTACTTC
TRBV5-1	few	TRBJ2-2	TRBD2	CASSTWTSGNTGELFF	TGCGCCAGCAGCACCTGGACTAGCGGGAACACCGGGGAGCTGTTTTTT
TRBV7-9	NA	TRBJ1-1	NA	CASSKGGGAGKTEAFF	TGTGCCAGCAGCAAGGGGGGGGGAGCGGGAAAGACTGAAGCTTTCTTT
TRBV6-5	NA	TRBJ2-1	NA	CASSRPPNKRNEQFF	TGTGCCAGTTCGAGACCGCCCAACAAAAGGAATGAGCAGTTCTTC
TRBV2	NA	TRBJ2-5	TRBD2	CASRETSGGSQYF	TGTGCCAGCAGGGAGACTAGCGGGGGTTCCCAGTACTTC
TRBV29-1	NA	TRBJ2-5	NA	CSVVGLWETQYF	TGCAGCGTTGTAGGGTTGTGGGAGACCCAGTACTTC
TRBV11-2	NA	TRBJ2-3	NA	CASSLDRTDTQYF	TGTGCCAGCAGCTTAGACAGAACAGATACGCAGTATTTT
TRBV5-1	NA	TRBJ1-1	TRBD1	CASSTGQGMNTEAFF	TGCGCCAGCAGCACGGGACAGGGGATGAACACTGAAGCTTTCTTT
TRBV2	NA	TRBJ2-5	NA	CASRAGPIQETQYF	TGTGCCAGCAGGGCAGGACCTATCCAAGAGACCCAGTACTTC
TRBV9	NA	TRBJ1-3	NA	CASSVEGVTWSGNTIYF	TGTGCCAGCAGCGTAGAAGGGGTCACTTGGTCTGGAAACACCATATATTTT
TRBV5-1	NA	TRBJ2-3	NA	CASSPHTSTDTQYF	TGCGCCAGCAGCCCGCACACCTCCACAGATACGCAGTATTTT
TRBV6-1	once	TRBJ2-7	NA	CASSVRGFWGESYEQYF	TGTGCCAGCAGTGTTCGCGGGTTCTGGGGCGAGTCCTACGAGCAGTACTTC
TRBV19	few	TRBJ1-2	NA	CASSRSVSHGYTF	TGTGCCAGTAGTAGGTCTGTCAGCCATGGCTACACCTTC
TRBV2	NA	TRBJ1-2	NA	CASSEEVANYGYTF	TGTGCCAGCAGTGAAGAGGTTGCTAACTATGGCTACACCTTC
TRBV27	once	TRBJ2-7	TRBD1	CASSGTGGYEQYF	TGTGCCAGCAGTGGGACAGGGGGCTACGAGCAGTACTTC
TRBV28	NA	TRBJ2-6	TRBD1	CATGQGGSGANVLTF	TGTGCCACCGGACAGGGGGGCTCTGGGGCCAACGTCCTGACTTTC
TRBV27	NA	TRBJ1-1	NA	CASSQAGSEKAFF	TGTGCCAGCAGTCAGGCAGGGAGTGAGAAAGCTTTCTTT
TRBV9	NA	TRBJ2-7	NA	CASSVGTNSYEQYF	TGTGCCAGCAGCGTAGGGACTAACTCCTACGAGCAGTACTTC
TRBV27	NA	TRBJ2-1	NA	CASSAGPRNEQFF	TGTGCCAGCAGTGCAGGGCCCCGCAATGAGCAGTTCTTC
TRBV6-1	NA	TRBJ1-1	NA	CASRGRFGGTEAFF	TGTGCCAGCAGGGGGCGGTTTGGTGGCACTGAAGCTTTCTTT
TRBV2	NA	TRBJ2-2	TRBD1	CASSAQTGTAGELFF	TGTGCCAGCAGTGCCCAGACAGGGACGGCCGGGGAGCTGTTTTTT
TRBV7-2	NA	TRBJ1-6	NA	CASSFRGQMNSPLHF	TGTGCCAGCAGCTTCCGGGGGCAGATGAATTCACCCCTCCACTTT
TRBV9	medium-sized	TRBJ1-3	NA	CASSVSNTIYF	TGTGCCAGCAGCGTGAGTAACACCATATATTTT
TRBV6-1	NA	TRBJ1-4	NA	CASSEGTHSATEKLFF	TGTGCCAGCAGTGAAGGGACCCATTCTGCGACTGAAAAACTGTTTTTT
TRBV7-2	NA	TRBJ1-4	NA	CASSSHRTTNEKLFF	TGTGCCAGCAGCTCGCACAGGACAACTAATGAAAAACTGTTTTTT
TRBV5-1	NA	TRBJ2-5	NA	CASRGQETQYF	TGCGCCAGCAGGGGTCAAGAGACCCAGTACTTC
TRBV9	NA	TRBJ2-7	NA	CASSFLRGGLNEQYF	TGTGCCAGCAGTTTTTTGAGGGGGGGCCTGAACGAGCAGTACTTC
TRBV2	NA	TRBJ1-5	NA	CASSEGRGNQPQHF	TGTGCCAGCAGTGAAGGCCGTGGCAATCAGCCCCAGCATTTT
TRBV5-1	NA	TRBJ1-1	NA	CASSLVGGLNTEAFF	TGCGCCAGCAGCTTGGTTGGGGGGCTGAACACTGAAGCTTTCTTT
TRBV5-8	NA	TRBJ1-3	NA	CASSQNAGKGNTIYF	TGTGCCAGCAGCCAAAATGCGGGGAAGGGAAACACCATATATTTT
TRBV28	NA	TRBJ1-5	NA	CASSLLNQPQHF	TGTGCCAGCAGTCTACTGAATCAGCCCCAGCATTTT
TRBV7-2	NA	TRBJ1-6	NA	CASSLGPDPRSPLHF	TGTGCCAGCAGCTTAGGGCCGGACCCCAGGTCACCCCTCCACTTT
TRBV9	NA	TRBJ2-3	NA	CASSVAGNSPTGDTQYF	TGTGCCAGCAGCGTAGCGGGTAACTCCCCGACCGGAGATACGCAGTATTTT
TRBV30	NA	TRBJ2-3	NA	CAWSPGTDTQYF	TGTGCCTGGTCCCCTGGCACAGATACGCAGTATTTT
TRBV5-1	NA	TRBJ1-4	TRBD1	CASSSTGVTNEKLFF	TGCGCCAGCAGCTCTACAGGGGTGACTAATGAAAAACTGTTTTTT